This TCR beta chain emerged from a study of blood T cell repertoires in COVID-19. Study processing details: Amplification of reference gene primers provided the estimated nucleated cell counts. TCRdb's copy holds only in-frame clones and misses some; the assay was immunoSEQ multiplex PCR. V, J and clone size derive from that table, while D and trimming were established from the DNA sequence. The table lists approximately 210,000 clones, 89% of them singletons. Participants, roughly 18 to 89 years old, spanned about 26 US areas. Donors in Cohort 3 who had recovered were those with two negative PCRs, healthcare professional clearance, or resolution of their symptoms. This CDR3 comprises 15 residues. Germline CDR1 and CDR2: SQVTM and ANQGSEA. J gave up 12 bases and V 4 bases, and 17 bases lay outside the gene matches.

Material for sequencing was PBMCs or T cells enriched from blood (not recorded which). This clonotype was sampled from a woman in her late teens or twenties who had recovered from COVID-19. The rearrangement uses TRBV29-1 and TRBJ2-1; TRBD2 aligns across 8 bases. CDR3 sequence reads: CSVVLGGVNRAGQFF. The CDR3 bases are TGCAGCGTTGTTCTCGGGGGGGTCAATAGAGCTGGGCAGTTCTTC.